The 14 T cell receptor beta chains below were found in one sample sequenced in a study of T cell responses to AZD1222 COVID-19 vaccine. Produced via immunoSEQ multiplex PCR; TCRdb's table is partial and in-frame only. The profile shows tens of thousands of clones, roughly 90% of them singletons. Sample: peripheral blood, taken 28 days after the second AZD1222 dose. The receptor set was obtained from an adult who received the AZD1222 COVID-19 vaccine.

In DNA form, the CDR3 reads TGTGCCAGTAGTCTAAGCCCGGGACAGGGAGATCATAATTCACCCCTCCACTTT. Translating gives CASSLSPGQGDHNSPLHF. The chain recombines TRBV19 with TRBJ1-6; 9 bases line up with TRBD1. J gave up 5 bases and V 5 bases, and 13 bases lay outside the gene matches. Germline values: CDR1 LNHDA, CDR2 SQIVND (reference sequence). This CDR3 has 18 residues.

The chain carries TRBV18 and TRBJ1-1; D gene unclear. Deletions cut 2 bases from V and 4 bases from J, with 5 bases between. The CDR3 is 12 amino acids. Germline assignment: CDR1 KGHSH and CDR2 LQKENI. The CDR3 DNA follows: TGTGCCAGCTCACCAAGAAGCACTGAAGCTTTCTTT. As protein: CASSPRSTEAFF. The full variable domain, completed using reference TRBV18 and TRBJ1-1, is NAGVMQNPRHLVRRRGQEARLRCSPMKGHSHVYWYRQLPEEGLKFMVYLQKENIIDESGMPKERFSAEFPKEGPSILRIQQVVRGDSAAYFCASSPRSTEAFFGQGTRLTVV.

This rearrangement joins TRBV21-1 to TRBJ1-3. TRBV21-1 is recorded as a pseudogene. The CDR3 has 16 amino acids. The CDR3 here is CASSKGAGEAGNTIYF. CDR3 nucleotide sequence: TGTGCCAGCAGCAAAGGAGCAGGAGAAGCTGGAAACACCATATATTTT.

V usage is TRBV10-3 and J usage is TRBJ1-3; D possibly corresponds to TRBD1 (5 bases). The CDR3 extends over 15 amino acids. Trimming pared 0 bases from V and 3 bases from J, leaving 9 bases between. Germline V gene lookup returns CDR1 ENHRY and CDR2 SYGVKD. The CDR3: CAISESGQGGNTIYF. The CDR3 DNA reads as TGTGCCATCAGTGAGTCTGGGCAGGGTGGAAACACCATATATTTT.

This clone occurred once. CDR3 amino acids: CATSPGTGNTGELFF. The CDR3 DNA reads as TGTGCCACCAGTCCCGGGACAGGAAACACCGGGGAGCTGTTTTTT. The chain recombines TRBV24-1 with TRBJ2-2; 8 bases map to TRBD1. The CDR3 loop spans 15 amino acids. Germline loops: CDR1 KGHDR, CDR2 SFDVKD. Unmatched junction bases numbered 4, after V lost 6 bases and J lost 2 bases.

V is TRBV7-2 and J is TRBJ2-7; no definite D call. The CDR3 is made up of 14 amino acids. Germline CDR1 and CDR2: SGHTA and FQGNSA. The V end was cut by 1 base, the J end by 3 bases, with 10 bases between. The CDR3 bases are TGTGCCAGCAGCTTAGTGGGGTCCCTCTACGAGCAGTACTTC. Translating gives CASSLVGSLYEQYF. Full variable domain (missing parts from reference TRBV7-2 and TRBJ2-7): GAGVSQSPSNKVTEKGKDVELRCDPISGHTALYWYRQSLGQGLEFLIYFQGNSAPDKSGLPSDRFSAERTGGSVSTLTIQRTQQEDSAVYLCASSLVGSLYEQYFGPGTRLTVT.

This chain links TRBV12-1 with TRBJ2-2. TRBV12-1 is recorded as a pseudogene. This CDR3 contains 15 residues. The CDR3 spells CASIMKRTLTGELFF. CDR3 DNA sequence: TGTGCCAGCATCATGAAGCGGACACTCACCGGGGAGCTGTTTTTT.

The rearrangement uses TRBV19 and TRBJ2-3, with TRBD1 identical over 9 bases. Germline CDR1 LNHDA, CDR2 SQIVND (reference sequence). There are 15 residues in the CDR3. J gave up 6 bases and V 5 bases, and 9 bases lay outside the gene matches. The CDR3 region has the DNA TGTGCCAGTAGTCCGGACAGGGGAGTTTGGGATACGCAGTATTTT. It encodes CASSPDRGVWDTQYF.

Only one count was recorded for this clone. The chain combines TRBV27 with TRBJ1-2, with unresolved D. The CDR3 length is 13 residues. V shed 4 bases and J shed 4 bases, with 10 bases lying between them. Germline CDR1 reads MNHEY; CDR2 reads SMNVEV (reference sequence). CDR3: CASSYSPRYGYTF. The CDR3 DNA reads as TGTGCCAGCAGTTATTCGCCCCGCTATGGCTACACCTTC.

This clone was detected only once. This sequence joins TRBV18 and TRBJ1-2, with D possibly being TRBD1 (6 bases). With 3 bases removed from V and 3 bases from J, the gap between germline ends came to 11 bases. Germline V CDR1 and CDR2: KGHSH, LQKENI. The CDR3 loop spans 14 amino acids. The CDR3 sequence: CASSPLHRDYGYTF. CDR3 coding DNA: TGTGCCAGCTCACCTCTACACAGGGACTATGGCTACACCTTC.

V and J are TRBV29-1 and TRBJ1-1, with 7 bases fitting TRBD1. V gave up 6 bases and J gave up 0 bases; unmatched junction bases: 4. Germline CDR1 is SQVTM and CDR2 is ANQGSEA. The CDR3 loop spans 13 amino acids. CDR3 loop: CSVEGTVNTEAFF. CDR3 DNA sequence: TGCAGCGTCGAGGGGACAGTGAACACTGAAGCTTTCTTT.

This sequence joins TRBV6-1 and TRBJ1-2; 10 positions agree with TRBD1. V shed 3 bases, J shed 7 bases, and the junction held 5 bases outside the gene matches. The CDR3 contains 14 residues. Germline CDR1 is MNHNS and CDR2 is SASEGT. In nucleotides, the CDR3 is TGTGCCAGCAGTGAGACAGGGGGCTTTGGTGGCTACACCTTC. Translated, it gives CASSETGGFGGYTF.

The rearrangement uses TRBV6-6 and TRBJ2-5; the D gene is possibly TRBD1 (6 bases). Between the trimmed V and J ends, which lost 6 bases and 2 bases, there was a span of 10 bases. The CDR3 spans 13 residues. Germline V gives CDR1 MNHNY, CDR2 SVGAGI (reference sequence). The CDR3 region is CASSQDSQETQYF. The CDR3 coding sequence is TGTGCCAGCAGCCAGGACAGTCAAGAGACCCAGTACTTC.

The rearrangement links TRBV18 to TRBJ2-3; unclear D gene. The CDR3 covers 15 residues. Germline loops: CDR1 KGHSH, CDR2 LQKENI. V was pared by 3 bases and J by 6 bases, with 16 bases between. CDR3 amino acids: CASSPVRSLDDTQYF. The CDR3 DNA reads TGTGCCAGCTCACCGGTCAGGTCTCTTGATGATACGCAGTATTTT.